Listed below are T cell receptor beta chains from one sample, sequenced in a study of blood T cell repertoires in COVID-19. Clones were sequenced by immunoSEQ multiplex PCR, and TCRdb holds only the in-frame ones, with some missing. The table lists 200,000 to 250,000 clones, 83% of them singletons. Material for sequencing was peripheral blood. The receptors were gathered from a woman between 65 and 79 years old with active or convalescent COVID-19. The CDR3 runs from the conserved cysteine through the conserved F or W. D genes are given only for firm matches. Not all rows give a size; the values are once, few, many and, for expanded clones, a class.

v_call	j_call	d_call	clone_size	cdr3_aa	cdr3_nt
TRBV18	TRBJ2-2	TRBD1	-	CASSPKTGGVSNTGELFF	TGTGCCAGCTCACCCAAGACAGGGGGCGTTTCGAACACCGGGGAGCTGTTTTTT
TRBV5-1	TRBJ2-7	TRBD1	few	CASSAGTGDLEQYF	TGCGCCAGCAGCGCCGGGACAGGGGACTTGGAGCAGTACTTC
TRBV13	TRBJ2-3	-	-	CASSYRVADTQYF	TGTGCCAGCAGCTACAGGGTGGCAGATACGCAGTATTTT
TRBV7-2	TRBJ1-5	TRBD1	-	CATGQDPNQPQHF	TGTGCCACTGGACAGGACCCGAATCAGCCCCAGCATTTT
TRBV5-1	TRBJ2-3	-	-	CASSLWSSGTDTQYF	TGCGCCAGCAGCTTGTGGTCTAGCGGCACAGATACGCAGTATTTT
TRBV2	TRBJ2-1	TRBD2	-	CASIRTRGRGANNEQFF	TGTGCCAGCATACGGACACGCGGGAGGGGTGCTAACAATGAGCAGTTCTTC
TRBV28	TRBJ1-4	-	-	CASSLWAREKLFF	TGTGCCAGCAGTTTATGGGCGCGGGAAAAACTGTTTTTT
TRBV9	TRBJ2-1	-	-	CASSVDSQPYNEQFF	TGTGCCAGCAGCGTGGACTCCCAACCATACAATGAGCAGTTCTTC
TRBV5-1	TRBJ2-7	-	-	CASSLSGELYEQYF	TGCGCCAGCAGCTTATCGGGAGAGTTGTACGAGCAGTACTTC
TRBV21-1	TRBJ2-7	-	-	CASSKLREGTGSSYEQYF	TGTGCCAGCAGCAAATTACGGGAAGGGACAGGGAGCTCCTACGAGCAGTACTTC
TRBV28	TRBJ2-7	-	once	CASGSSQASFYHEQYF	TGTGCCAGCGGGTCCTCCCAGGCTAGCTTCTACCACGAGCAGTACTTC
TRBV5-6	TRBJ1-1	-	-	CASSFPNRETEAFF	TGTGCCAGCAGCTTTCCCAACAGGGAGACTGAAGCTTTCTTT
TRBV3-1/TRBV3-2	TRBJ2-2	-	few	CASSQQGSGIVAGELFF	TGTGCCAGCAGCCAACAGGGGAGCGGGATTGTTGCCGGGGAGCTGTTTTTT
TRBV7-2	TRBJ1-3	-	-	CASSLSISGNTIYF	TGTGCCAGCAGCTTATCCATCTCTGGAAACACCATATATTTT
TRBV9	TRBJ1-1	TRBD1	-	CASSMTGFTEAFF	TGTGCCAGCAGCATGACAGGGTTCACTGAAGCTTTCTTT
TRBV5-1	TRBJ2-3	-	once	CASSLDRSLDTQYF	TGCGCCAGCAGCTTAGACAGGTCCTTGGATACGCAGTATTTT
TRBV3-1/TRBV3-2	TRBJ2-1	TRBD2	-	CASSPSAGEGNEQFF	TGTGCCAGCAGCCCTTCAGCGGGAGAGGGGAATGAGCAGTTCTTC
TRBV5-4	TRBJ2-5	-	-	CASSLRSGYQETQYF	TGTGCCAGCAGCTTGCGGAGCGGGTACCAAGAGACCCAGTACTTC
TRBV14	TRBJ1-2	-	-	CASSPGQLYGYTF	TGTGCCAGCAGCCCTGGACAGCTCTATGGCTACACCTTC
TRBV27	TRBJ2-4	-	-	CASSLSRYRSTAKNIQYF	TGTGCCAGCAGTTTATCCCGGTATCGGAGTACCGCCAAAAACATTCAGTACTTC